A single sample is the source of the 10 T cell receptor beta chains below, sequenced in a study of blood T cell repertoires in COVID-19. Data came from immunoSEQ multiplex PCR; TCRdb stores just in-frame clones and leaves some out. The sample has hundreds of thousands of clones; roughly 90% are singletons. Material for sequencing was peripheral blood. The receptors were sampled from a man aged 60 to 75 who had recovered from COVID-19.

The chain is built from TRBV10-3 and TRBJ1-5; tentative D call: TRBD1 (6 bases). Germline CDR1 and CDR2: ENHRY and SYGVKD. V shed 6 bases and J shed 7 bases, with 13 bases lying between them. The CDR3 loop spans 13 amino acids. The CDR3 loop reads CAIRGDIGQPQHF. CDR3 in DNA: TGTGCCATCAGAGGGGACATAGGCCAGCCCCAGCATTTT.

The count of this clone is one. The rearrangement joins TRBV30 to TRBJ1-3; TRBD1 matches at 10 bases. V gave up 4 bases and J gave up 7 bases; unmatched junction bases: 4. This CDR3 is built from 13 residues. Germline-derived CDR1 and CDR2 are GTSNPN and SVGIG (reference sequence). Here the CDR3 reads CAWTEGQGNTIYF. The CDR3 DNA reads TGTGCCTGGACCGAGGGACAGGGGAACACCATATATTTT.

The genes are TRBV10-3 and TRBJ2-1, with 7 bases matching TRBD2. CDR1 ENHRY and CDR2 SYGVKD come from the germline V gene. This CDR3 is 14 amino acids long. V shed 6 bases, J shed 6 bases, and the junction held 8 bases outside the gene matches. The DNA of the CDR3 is TGTGCCATCAGCCCACGGGGGGAGGGCAATGAGCAGTTCTTC. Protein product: CAISPRGEGNEQFF.

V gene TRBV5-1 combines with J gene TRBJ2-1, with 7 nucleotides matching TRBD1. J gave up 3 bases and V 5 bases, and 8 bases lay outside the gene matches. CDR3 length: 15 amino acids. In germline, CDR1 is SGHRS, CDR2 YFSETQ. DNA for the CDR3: TGCGCCAGCAGAATAGACAGGGCGTACTACAATGAGCAGTTCTTC. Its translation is CASRIDRAYYNEQFF.

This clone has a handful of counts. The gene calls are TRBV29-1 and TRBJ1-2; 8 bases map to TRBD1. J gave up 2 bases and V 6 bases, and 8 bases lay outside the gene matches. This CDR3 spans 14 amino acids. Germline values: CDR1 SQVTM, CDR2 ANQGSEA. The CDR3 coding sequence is TGCAGCGTAGCCGGGACAGGAAGCAACTATGGCTACACCTTC. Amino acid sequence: CSVAGTGSNYGYTF.

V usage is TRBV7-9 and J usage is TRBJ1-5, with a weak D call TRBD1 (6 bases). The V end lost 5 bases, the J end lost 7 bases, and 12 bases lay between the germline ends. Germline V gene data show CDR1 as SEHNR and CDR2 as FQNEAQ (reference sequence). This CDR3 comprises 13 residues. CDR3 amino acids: CASSRQVDQPQHF. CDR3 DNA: TGTGCCAGCAGCCGACAGGTGGACCAGCCCCAGCATTTT. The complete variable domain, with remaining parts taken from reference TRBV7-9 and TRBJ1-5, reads DTGVSQNPRHKITKRGQNVTFRCDPISEHNRLYWYRQTLGQGPEFLTYFQNEAQLEKSRLLSDRFSAERPKGSFSTLEIQRTEQGDSAMYLCASSRQVDQPQHFGDGTRLSIL.

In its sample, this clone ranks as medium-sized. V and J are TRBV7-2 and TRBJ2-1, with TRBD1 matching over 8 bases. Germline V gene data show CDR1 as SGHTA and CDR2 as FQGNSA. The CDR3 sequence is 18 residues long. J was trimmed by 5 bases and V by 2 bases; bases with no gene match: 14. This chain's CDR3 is CASSLSRAGTGVNNEQFF. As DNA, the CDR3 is TGTGCCAGCAGCTTATCACGTGCCGGGACAGGAGTTAACAATGAGCAGTTCTTC. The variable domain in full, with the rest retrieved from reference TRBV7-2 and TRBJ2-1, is GAGVSQSPSNKVTEKGKDVELRCDPISGHTALYWYRQSLGQGLEFLIYFQGNSAPDKSGLPSDRFSAERTGGSVSTLTIQRTQQEDSAVYLCASSLSRAGTGVNNEQFFGPGTRLTVL.

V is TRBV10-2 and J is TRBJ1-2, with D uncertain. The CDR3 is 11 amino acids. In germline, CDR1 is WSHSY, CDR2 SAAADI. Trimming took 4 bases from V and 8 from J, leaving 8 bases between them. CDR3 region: CASSVGRGYTF. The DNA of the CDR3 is TGCGCCAGCAGTGTGGGCAGGGGCTACACCTTC.

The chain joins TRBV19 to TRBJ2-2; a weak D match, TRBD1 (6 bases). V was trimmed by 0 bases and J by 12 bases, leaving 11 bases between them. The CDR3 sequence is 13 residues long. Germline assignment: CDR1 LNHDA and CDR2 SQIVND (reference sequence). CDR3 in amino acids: CASSIDPGQKLFF. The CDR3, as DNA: TGTGCCAGTAGTATAGATCCGGGACAAAAGCTGTTTTTT.

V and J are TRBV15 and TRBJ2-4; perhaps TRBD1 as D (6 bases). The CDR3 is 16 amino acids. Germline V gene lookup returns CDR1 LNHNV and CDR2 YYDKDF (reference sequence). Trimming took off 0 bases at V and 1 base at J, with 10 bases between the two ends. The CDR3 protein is CATSRDGQRAKNIQYF. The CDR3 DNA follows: TGTGCCACCAGCAGAGATGGACAGCGGGCCAAAAACATTCAGTACTTC. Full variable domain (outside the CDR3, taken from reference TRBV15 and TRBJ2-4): DAMVIQNPRYQVTQFGKPVTLSCSQTLNHNVMYWYQQKSSQAPKLLFHYYDKDFNNEADTPDNFQSRRPNTSFCFLDIRSPGLGDTAMYLCATSRDGQRAKNIQYFGAGTRLSVL.